The rows below give T cell receptor beta chains drawn from one sample of a study of OX40 agonist ivuxolimab in advanced cancers. TCRdb's table, derived via immunoSEQ multiplex PCR, lists solely in-frame clones and lacks some. The table lists approximately 54,000 clones, approximately 89% of them singletons. The sample was CD4+ or CD8+ T cells sorted from blood, taken in a trial of the OX40 agonist ivuxolimab. The receptors here all came from an adult with an advanced solid tumor such as melanoma, head and neck, liver or kidney cancer. CDR3s leave out the opening cysteine and the closing phenylalanine or tryptophan.

TRBV9	TRBJ2-3	ASSVEGESTDTQY
TRBV27	TRBJ1-2	ASREISGGTGDGYT
TRBV25-1	TRBJ2-7	ASSDSAAYEQY
TRBV6-6	TRBJ1-1	ASSWMNTEAF
TRBV5-5	TRBJ1-5	ASSLDRTTNQPQH
TRBV7-9	TRBJ2-7	ASSPVSYEQY
TRBV27	TRBJ2-3	ASTLGTLGDTQY
TRBV4-2	TRBJ1-2	ASSQDVAASFSYT
TRBV6-5	TRBJ2-3	ASSYSGTRGDTQY
TRBV28	TRBJ2-3	ASSYVRSAQY
TRBV4-1	TRBJ2-1	ASRTGVNEQF
TRBV27	TRBJ2-3	ASSFAARGPPTDTQY
TRBV7-6	TRBJ2-1	ASSLVPWSSYNEQF
TRBV4-2	TRBJ1-1	ASSPVGGQPNTEAF
TRBV10-3	TRBJ2-1	AITPGAGYNEQF
TRBV7-9	TRBJ2-5	ASSYGQGSLQTQY
TRBV6-5	TRBJ2-7	ASSPGQVSPYEQY
TRBV5-1	TRBJ1-2	ASRIAQGANGGYT
TRBV9	TRBJ1-1	ASSSSGGAMNTEAF
TRBV30	TRBJ2-1	AWSEGDEQF
TRBV7-6	TRBJ1-2	ASSPRGTGYGYT
TRBV4-1	TRBJ2-7	ASSLELEVRTYEQY
TRBV9	TRBJ2-1	ASSPPLTGSSYNEQF
TRBV7-9	TRBJ2-7	ASSSPGRHYEQY
TRBV6-6	TRBJ1-2	ASSYGTNYGYT
TRBV5-1	TRBJ1-1	ASSSDSTEAF
TRBV6-5	TRBJ2-7	ASSYTGDRAVYEQY
TRBV7-9	TRBJ1-2	ASSLALGTDGYT
TRBV9	TRBJ2-7	ASSLGLASDEQY
TRBV19	TRBJ2-3	ASSIGTASTDTQY
TRBV19	TRBJ1-1	ASRNYQNTEAF
TRBV30	TRBJ1-5	AWSGGTHSNQPQH
TRBV6-5	TRBJ2-5	ASSLRASFETQY
TRBV6-5	TRBJ2-1	ASSYSPGGVLEQF
TRBV5-1	TRBJ1-1	ASSLETLNTEAF
TRBV4-3	TRBJ1-1	ASSQEGRGTDEAF
TRBV15	TRBJ1-5	ATSRYGKGQGMSNQPQH
TRBV9	TRBJ2-2	ASSSQGAGELF
TRBV6-1	TRBJ2-2	ASSGGTGELF
TRBV4-3	TRBJ1-2	ASSQDWAGGGRGYT
TRBV6-5	TRBJ2-2	ASSYSQGGGELF
TRBV7-3	TRBJ2-1	ASSLGKSSYNEQF
TRBV19	TRBJ1-1	ASSPNPDPNTEAF
TRBV6-5	TRBJ2-7	ASSYSMTYEQY
TRBV28	TRBJ2-5	ASSLGTVKRETQY
TRBV7-8	TRBJ2-1	ASSLWTSPNEQF
TRBV15	TRBJ1-4	ATADRDRLRMKKLF
TRBV4-2	TRBJ1-2	ASSQSTMAGT
TRBV19	TRBJ2-7	ASSATGANYEQY
TRBV4-3	TRBJ2-7	ASSQETGGMREQY
TRBV28	TRBJ1-4	ATTLPTSTNEKLF